These T cell receptor beta chains were read from a single sample in a study of CD8+ T cells in alopecia areata. Method: immunoSEQ multiplex PCR; TCRdb's copy keeps in-frame clones and lacks some. In the table there are about 120,000 clones, roughly two fifths of which are singletons. What was sequenced was CD4+ T cells sorted from blood. These receptors came from a human donor with alopecia areata. Both conserved end residues are part of each CDR3. The D gene is left open where the match is weak. Clone size is not always given. Where it is, it says once, few, many or a class for expanded clones.

J: TRBJ2-3
V: TRBV28
length: 13
D: NA
size: NA
CDR3: CASSSGSADTQYF
DNA: TGTGCCAGCAGTTCCGGATCAGCAGATACGCAGTATTTT

J: TRBJ2-7
V: TRBV10-3
length: 15
D: NA
size: NA
CDR3: CAINPRAGGSYEQYF
DNA: TGTGCCATCAACCCCCGAGCAGGAGGCTCCTACGAGCAGTACTTC

J: TRBJ1-1
V: TRBV7-9
length: 13
D: NA
size: few
CDR3: CASSLEGFTEAFF
DNA: TGTGCCAGCAGCTTAGAAGGTTTCACTGAAGCTTTCTTT

J: TRBJ1-1
V: TRBV15
length: 13
D: NA
size: few
CDR3: CATSRGGNTEAFF
DNA: TGTGCCACCAGCAGAGGGGGGAACACTGAAGCTTTCTTT

J: TRBJ2-3
V: TRBV2
length: 16
D: TRBD2
size: few
CDR3: CASTVGASGGTDTQYF
DNA: TGTGCCAGCACGGTTGGGGCTAGCGGTGGCACAGATACGCAGTATTTT

J: TRBJ2-7
V: TRBV28
length: 12
D: NA
size: NA
CDR3: CASRGQPYEQYF
DNA: TGTGCCAGCCGCGGGCAGCCCTACGAGCAGTACTTC

J: TRBJ2-1
V: TRBV7-3
length: 15
D: NA
size: few
CDR3: CASSSGTGLTGGQFF
DNA: TGTGCCAGCAGCTCAGGGACAGGCCTGACGGGGGGGCAGTTCTTC

J: TRBJ1-6
V: TRBV18
length: 16
D: NA
size: few
CDR3: CASSPRVGSYNSPLHF
DNA: TGTGCCAGCTCACCCAGGGTTGGGTCCTATAATTCACCCCTCCACTTT

J: TRBJ2-5
V: TRBV29-1
length: 13
D: NA
size: few
CDR3: CSVDTGAGETQYF
DNA: TGCAGCGTAGACACAGGCGCCGGGGAGACCCAGTACTTC

J: TRBJ2-5
V: TRBV29-1
length: 11
D: NA
size: NA
CDR3: CSVTPQETQYF
DNA: TGCAGCGTTACTCCCCAAGAGACCCAGTACTTC

J: TRBJ2-1
V: TRBV29-1
length: 16
D: TRBD2
size: NA
CDR3: CSVEDPTSGGINEQFF
DNA: TGCAGCGTTGAAGATCCTACTAGCGGGGGTATCAATGAGCAGTTCTTC

J: TRBJ1-1
V: TRBV29-1
length: 11
D: NA
size: few
CDR3: CAGGGNTEAFF
DNA: TGCGCGGGGGGCGGAAACACTGAAGCTTTCTTT

J: TRBJ1-3
V: TRBV29-1
length: 13
D: NA
size: NA
CDR3: CSAGQSSGNTIYF
DNA: TGCAGCGCCGGACAGAGCTCTGGAAACACCATATATTTT

J: TRBJ2-7
V: TRBV28
length: 11
D: TRBD1
size: few
CDR3: CASSSDRVKYF
DNA: TGTGCCAGCAGCTCGGACAGGGTGAAGTACTTC

J: TRBJ2-5
V: TRBV7-9
length: 14
D: NA
size: few
CDR3: CASSLASRKETQYF
DNA: TGTGCCAGCAGCTTAGCTTCCAGAAAAGAGACCCAGTACTTC

J: TRBJ2-7
V: TRBV29-1
length: 14
D: NA
size: few
CDR3: CSVDMAGLAHEQYF
DNA: TGCAGCGTTGATATGGCAGGGCTAGCCCACGAGCAGTACTTC

J: TRBJ2-5
V: TRBV7-9
length: 15
D: TRBD2
size: NA
CDR3: CASSPRSWGGETQYF
DNA: TGTGCCAGCAGCCCCCGTTCGTGGGGGGGGGAGACCCAGTACTTC

J: TRBJ2-5
V: TRBV7-2
length: 15
D: TRBD1
size: NA
CDR3: CASSWGQGSPETQYF
DNA: TGTGCCAGCAGCTGGGGACAGGGGTCCCCAGAGACCCAGTACTTC

J: TRBJ1-4
V: TRBV14
length: 15
D: NA
size: few
CDR3: CASSQDGSTNEKLFF
DNA: TGTGCCAGCAGCCAAGACGGGTCAACTAATGAAAAACTGTTTTTT

J: TRBJ1-1
V: TRBV12-5
length: 16
D: TRBD1
size: few
CDR3: CASGVTTGLTNTEAFF
DNA: TGTGCTAGTGGGGTGACGACAGGGCTAACGAACACTGAAGCTTTCTTT

J: TRBJ1-5
V: TRBV28
length: 15
D: NA
size: NA
CDR3: CASSPHAGRNQPQHF
DNA: TGTGCCAGCAGTCCTCATGCGGGGAGGAATCAGCCCCAGCATTTT

J: TRBJ2-1
V: TRBV30
length: 14
D: NA
size: NA
CDR3: CAWSVKGYYNEQFF
DNA: TGTGCCTGGAGTGTTAAGGGCTACTACAATGAGCAGTTCTTC

J: TRBJ1-2
V: TRBV19
length: 15
D: NA
size: few
CDR3: CASTPQGGTNYGYTF
DNA: TGTGCCAGTACCCCACAGGGCGGTACTAACTATGGCTACACCTTC